This T cell receptor beta chain was retrieved from a study of blood T cell repertoires in COVID-19. As for the study in general: Sources were T cells, B-cell-depleted T cells, or PBMCs; the material itself was cDNA or gDNA.

The participants were between about 18 and 90 years old and came from about two dozen US areas. Two negative PCRs, clearance, or symptom resolution characterized the recovered Cohort 3 donors. The method was immunoSEQ multiplex PCR; TCRdb's version includes in-frame clones alone and lacks a portion of them. The data hold about 160,000 clones, with 84% observed a single time. Germline V CDR1 and CDR2: SGHAT, FQNNGV. V lost 1 base, J lost 5 bases, and 7 bases stayed unmatched. CDR3 length: 16 residues. The receptor's source is a woman in her 50s who had recovered from COVID-19. The chain has TRBV11-2 and TRBJ2-5; 10 bases line up with TRBD1. Sequencing was performed on PBMCs or T cells enriched from blood (not recorded which). This chain's CDR3 is CASSLGGTGVTETQYF. CDR3 nucleotide sequence: TGTGCCAGCAGCTTAGGGGGGACAGGGGTGACGGAGACCCAGTACTTC.